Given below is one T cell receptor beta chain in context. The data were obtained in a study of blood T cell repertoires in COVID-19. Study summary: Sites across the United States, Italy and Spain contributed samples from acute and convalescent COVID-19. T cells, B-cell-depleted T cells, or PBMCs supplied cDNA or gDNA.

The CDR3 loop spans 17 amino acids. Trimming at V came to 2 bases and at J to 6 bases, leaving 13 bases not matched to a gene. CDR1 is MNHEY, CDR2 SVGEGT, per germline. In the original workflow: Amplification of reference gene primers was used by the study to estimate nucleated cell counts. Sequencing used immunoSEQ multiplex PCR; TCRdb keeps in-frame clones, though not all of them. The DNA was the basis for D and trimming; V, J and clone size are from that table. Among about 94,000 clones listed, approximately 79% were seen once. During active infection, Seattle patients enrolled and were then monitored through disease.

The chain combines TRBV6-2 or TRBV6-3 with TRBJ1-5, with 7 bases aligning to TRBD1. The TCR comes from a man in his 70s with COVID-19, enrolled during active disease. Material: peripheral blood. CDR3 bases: TGTGCCAGCAGTTACCGGGACAGAGGAAATAGTGGTCAGCCCCAGCATTTT. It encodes CASSYRDRGNSGQPQHF.